This TCR beta chain was sequenced during a study of Ad26.COV2.S vaccination and SARS-CoV-2 variants. Study outcomes and limitations: In TCR breadth and depth analyses, total T cell responses may have been underestimated.

The CDR3 spans 16 residues. The junction had 6 bases not matched to a gene; V was cut back by 5 bases and J by 2 bases. CDR1 is MDHEN, CDR2 SYDVKM, per germline. TCRdb keeps only in-frame clones here, not all; method: immunoSEQ multiplex PCR. The sample comprises about 430,000 clones, 80% to 95% of which are singletons, and less than 15% rests with the top ten. Treatment noted: around 19 received Ad26.COV2.S at low or high dose, single or two shots; roughly five received placebo; per-sample allocation not given. Samples were taken on day 63 after the first vaccine or placebo injection. The shot given was an Ad26 vector that makes Wuhan-strain SARS-CoV-2 spike. Remarks on this clone: The target antigen is unknown. Since a much larger clone is just one base distant, this may be a read error.

The chain joins TRBV28 to TRBJ2-6, with TRBD1 matching over 7 bases. The sample consisted of peripheral blood, taken in a trial of Ad26.COV2.S vaccine versus placebo. The sequence was collected from a person between 18 and 60 years old who received the Ad26.COV2.S COVID-19 vaccine or a placebo. Here the CDR3 reads CASSPGTATGANVLTF. The CDR3 DNA is TGTGCCAGCAGTCCCGGGACAGCGACTGGGGCCAACGTCCTGACTTTC.